This entry is about one TCR beta chain. These data originate in a study of blood T cell repertoires in COVID-19. Measured with immunoSEQ multiplex PCR; TCRdb has only the in-frame clones, and not every one. The table records 170,000 or so clones, 75% to 90% of them present only once. J lost 4 bases, V lost 7 bases, and 12 bases had no gene match. This CDR3 is built from 15 residues. Germline lookup yields CDR1 MDHEN and CDR2 SYDVKM. The specimen was peripheral blood. The sequence was obtained from a woman in her 70s with COVID-19, enrolled during active disease. The chain uses TRBV28 and TRBJ2-7; 8 nucleotides agree with TRBD2. CDR3 nucleotide sequence: TGTGCCAGCAAAAATTCCGGGGGGGGAAGGTACGAGCAGTACTTC. It is translated as CASKNSGGGRYEQYF.